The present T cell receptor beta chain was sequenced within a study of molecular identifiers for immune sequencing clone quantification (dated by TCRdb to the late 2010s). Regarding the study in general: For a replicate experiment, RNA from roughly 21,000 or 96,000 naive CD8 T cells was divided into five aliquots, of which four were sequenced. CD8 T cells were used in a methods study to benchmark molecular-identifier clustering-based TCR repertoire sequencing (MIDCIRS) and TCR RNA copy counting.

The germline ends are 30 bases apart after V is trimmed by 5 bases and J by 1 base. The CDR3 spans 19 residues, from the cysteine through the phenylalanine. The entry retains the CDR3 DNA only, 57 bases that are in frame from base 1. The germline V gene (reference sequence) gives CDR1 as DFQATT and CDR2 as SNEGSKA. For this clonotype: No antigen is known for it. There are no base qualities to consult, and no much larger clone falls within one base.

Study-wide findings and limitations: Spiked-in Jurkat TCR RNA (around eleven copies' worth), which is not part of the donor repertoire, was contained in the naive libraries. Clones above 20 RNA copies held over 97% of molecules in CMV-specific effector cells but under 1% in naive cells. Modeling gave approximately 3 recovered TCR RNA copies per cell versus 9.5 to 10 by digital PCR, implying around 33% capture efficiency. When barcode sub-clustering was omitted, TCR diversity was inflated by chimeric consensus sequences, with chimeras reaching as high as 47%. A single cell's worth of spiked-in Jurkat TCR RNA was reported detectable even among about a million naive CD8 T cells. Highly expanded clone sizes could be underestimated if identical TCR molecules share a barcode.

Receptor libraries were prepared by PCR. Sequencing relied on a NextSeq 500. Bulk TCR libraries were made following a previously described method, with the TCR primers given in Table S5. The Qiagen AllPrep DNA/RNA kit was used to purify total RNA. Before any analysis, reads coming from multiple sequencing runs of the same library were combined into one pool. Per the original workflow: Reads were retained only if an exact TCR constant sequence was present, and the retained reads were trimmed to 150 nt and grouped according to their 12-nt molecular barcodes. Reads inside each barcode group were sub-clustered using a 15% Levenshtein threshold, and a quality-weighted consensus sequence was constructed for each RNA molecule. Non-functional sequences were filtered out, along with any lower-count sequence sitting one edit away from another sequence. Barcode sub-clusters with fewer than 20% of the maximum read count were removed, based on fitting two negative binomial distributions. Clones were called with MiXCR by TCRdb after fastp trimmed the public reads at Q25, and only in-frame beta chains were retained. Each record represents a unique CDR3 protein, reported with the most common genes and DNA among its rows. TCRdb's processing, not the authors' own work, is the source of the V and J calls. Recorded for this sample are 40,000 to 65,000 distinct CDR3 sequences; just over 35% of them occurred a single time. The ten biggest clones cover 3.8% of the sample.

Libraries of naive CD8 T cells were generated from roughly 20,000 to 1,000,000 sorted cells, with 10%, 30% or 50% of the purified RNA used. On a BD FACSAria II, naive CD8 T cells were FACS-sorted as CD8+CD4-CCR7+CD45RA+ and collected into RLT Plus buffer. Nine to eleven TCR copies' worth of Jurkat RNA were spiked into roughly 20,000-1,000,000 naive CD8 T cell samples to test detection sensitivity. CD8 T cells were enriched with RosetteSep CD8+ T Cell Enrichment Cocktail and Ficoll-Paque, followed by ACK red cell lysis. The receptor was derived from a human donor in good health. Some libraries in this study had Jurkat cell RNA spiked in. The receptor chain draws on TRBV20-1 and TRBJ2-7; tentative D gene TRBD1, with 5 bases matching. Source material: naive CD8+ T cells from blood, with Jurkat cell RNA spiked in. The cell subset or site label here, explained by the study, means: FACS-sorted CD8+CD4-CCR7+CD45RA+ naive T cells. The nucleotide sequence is TGCAGTGCTCGCCATACCGACAGTCTTACAAGGCTAGTGTCCTACGAGCAGTACTTC. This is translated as CSARHTDSLTRLVSYEQYF.